Below, 3 T cell receptor beta chains from the same sample are listed, as sequenced in a study of T cell repertoires in cytomegalovirus infection. In TCRdb, the reads were re-called with MiXCR into one record per CDR3 protein. The data contain 250,000 to 300,000 distinct CDR3 sequences, over 20% of them seen just once; the ten biggest clones take up 11% to 15%. Material for sequencing was PBMCs. These receptors were collected from a human donor in good health (CMV status not recorded). Some clones in this sample may be carry-over from other donors' samples.

This clonotype was seen repeatedly, ten times or more. The chain recombines TRBV7-2 with TRBJ2-1; the match to TRBD2 covers 8 bases. Germline V gene lookup returns CDR1 SGHTA and CDR2 FQGNSA. Trimming cost V 2 bases and J 4 bases; bases outside gene matches: 7. This CDR3 region has 16 residues. The CDR3 nucleotides read TGTGCCAGCAGCTTACGGGTAGCGGGATGGTACAATGAGCAGTTCTTC. Translating it yields CASSLRVAGWYNEQFF.

This rearrangement joins TRBV4-1 to TRBJ2-3, with 10 bases aligning to TRBD2. Germline V gene sequence: CDR1 MGHRA, CDR2 YSYEKL. Losses at the gene ends were 5 bases for V and 2 bases for J; bases not matched to a gene: 13. The CDR3 is 18 amino acids. CDR3 protein: CASSIRPGLARDTDTQYF. In DNA, the CDR3 is TGCGCCAGCAGCATTCGACCGGGACTAGCGAGAGACACAGATACGCAGTATTTT.

This clonotype occurred a few times. This sequence joins TRBV7-2 and TRBJ2-3, with TRBD2 as a possible D gene (6 bases). Trimming cost V 1 base and J 3 bases, with 14 bases left between them. Germline assignment: CDR1 SGHTA and CDR2 FQGNSA. The CDR3 length is 16 residues. CDR3 sequence reads: CASSLDRGAGTDTQYF. CDR3 DNA sequence: TGTGCCAGCAGCTTAGACCGCGGGGCCGGGACAGATACGCAGTATTTT.